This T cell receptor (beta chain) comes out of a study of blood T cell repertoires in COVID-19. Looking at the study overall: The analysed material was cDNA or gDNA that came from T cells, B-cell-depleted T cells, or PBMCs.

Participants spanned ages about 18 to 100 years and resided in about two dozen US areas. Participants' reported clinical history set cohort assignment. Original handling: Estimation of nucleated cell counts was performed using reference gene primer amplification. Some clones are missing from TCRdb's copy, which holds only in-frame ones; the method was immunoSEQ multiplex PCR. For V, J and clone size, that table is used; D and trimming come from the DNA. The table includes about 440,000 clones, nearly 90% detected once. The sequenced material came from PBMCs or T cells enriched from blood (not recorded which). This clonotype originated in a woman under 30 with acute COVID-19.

CDR3 sequence: CSVVTSGRTYNEQFF. CDR3 nucleotide sequence: TGCAGCGTTGTGACTAGCGGGAGGACTTACAATGAGCAGTTCTTC. The genes are TRBV29-1 and TRBJ2-1; 13 bases agree with TRBD2. CDR3 length: 15 amino acids. The germline gives CDR1 SQVTM, CDR2 ANQGSEA. Losses at the gene ends were 4 bases for V and 4 bases for J; bases not matched to a gene: 4.